This TCR beta chain stems from a study of CD8+ T cells in alopecia areata. CDR1 is SGHDN and CDR2 is FVKESK in the germline V gene. The CDR3 covers 13 residues. The V gene end was trimmed by 0 bases and the J gene end by 6 bases; junction bases not matched to a gene: 1. Sample treatment: oral pan-JAK inhibitor, 5-10 mg twice daily. RNA was isolated and reverse transcribed to cDNA, the sequencing template. Libraries were prepared by immunoSEQ multiplex PCR; TCRdb keeps only in-frame clonotypes and omits some of them. The repertoire holds around 180,000 clones, about 65% seen once, with approximately 1.3% in the top ten. Concerning this clone itself: The antigen remains undetermined.

Study-level points and caveats: Because of a solitary nonresponder, the connection of baseline CD8+ expansion to response stays uncertain.

Sequences were derived from CD4+ T cells sorted from blood, sampled at week 49, from a patient treated with tofacitinib. The chain recombines TRBV14 with TRBJ1-2, with 7 bases matching TRBD1. This clonotype was obtained from a human donor with alopecia areata. The CDR3 region has the DNA TGTGCCAGCAGCCAAGAAGGGGGCAATGGCTACACCTTC. As protein: CASSQEGGNGYTF.